This entry describes one T cell receptor beta chain. The CDR3 totals 14 residues. V lost 3 bases, J lost 10 bases, and 3 bases stayed unmatched. Per the germline V gene, CDR1 is SGHAT and CDR2 is FQNNGV. This entry comes from a study of blood T cell repertoires in COVID-19. Data came from immunoSEQ multiplex PCR; TCRdb stores just in-frame clones and leaves some out. Found here are approximately 150,000 clones, roughly 84% of them singletons; the top ten hold roughly 5.6%. The chain employs TRBV11-2 and TRBJ2-1; TRBD2 matches at 13 bases. Sequencing was carried out using PBMCs or T cells enriched from blood (not recorded which). This TCR derives from a man in his sixties or seventies who had been exposed to COVID-19. The CDR3 here is CASSLGLAGREQFF. The CDR3 nucleotides are TGTGCCAGCAGCTTGGGACTAGCGGGGAGAGAGCAGTTCTTC.